This is a list of T cell receptor beta chains from one sample in a study of STAT3 mutations in large granular lymphocyte leukemia. The repertoire was sequenced with immunoSEQ multiplex PCR; TCRdb's copy has only in-frame clones and lacks some. The sample has approximately 5,200 clones; 46% are singletons. The sample taken for sequencing was peripheral blood mononuclear cells. Receptor source: a woman aged 70 to 79 with T-cell large granular lymphocyte leukemia. Some clones in this sample may be carry-over from other donors' samples. CDR3s include the opening cysteine and the closing phenylalanine or tryptophan. D genes are given only for firm matches. Only some rows state a clone size, as once, few, many or a class for expanded clones.

clone_size d_call j_call v_call cdr3_aa cdr3_nt
few - TRBJ1-2 TRBV5-6 CASTSTNYGYTF TGTGCCAGCACGTCGACCAACTATGGCTACACCTTC
- - TRBJ2-7 TRBV30 CAWSVGPKRGEQYF TGTGCCTGGAGTGTCGGTCCAAAACGAGGCGAGCAGTACTTC
- TRBD2 TRBJ2-7 TRBV5-5 CASSQGVSSGRPYF TGCGCCAGCAGCCAAGGGGTTTCTAGCGGGAGGCCGTACTTC
- TRBD1 TRBJ1-4 TRBV2 CASSLGQGANEKLFF TGTGCCAGCAGTCTTGGACAGGGCGCTAATGAAAAACTGTTTTTT
- TRBD2 TRBJ2-1 TRBV9 CASSASGTSLYNEQFF TGTGCCAGCAGCGCCTCCGGGACTAGCCTGTACAATGAGCAGTTCTTC
- - TRBJ1-5 TRBV30 CAWRRSPNQPQHF TGTGCCTGGAGGCGTAGCCCAAATCAGCCCCAGCATTTT
- - TRBJ2-3 TRBV5-1 CASSLGDITDTQYF TGCGCCAGCAGCTTGGGGGACATCACAGATACGCAGTATTTT
few - TRBJ1-2 TRBV5-1 CASSLEGEGYTF TGCGCCAGCAGCTTGGAAGGGGAGGGCTACACCTTC
- TRBD2 TRBJ2-5 TRBV5-6 CASSPSGNSVETQYF TGTGCCAGCAGCCCTAGCGGGAACAGTGTGGAGACCCAGTACTTC
- TRBD1 TRBJ2-7 TRBV30 CAGGTGTYEQYF TGTGCCGGCGGGACAGGCACCTACGAGCAGTACTTC
- TRBD1 TRBJ2-7 TRBV29-1 CSAGQLDEQYF TGCAGCGCGGGACAGCTCGACGAGCAGTACTTC
- - TRBJ2-1 TRBV5-1 CASRPQVGANEQFF TGCGCCAGCAGGCCACAAGTTGGGGCGAATGAGCAGTTCTTC
few - TRBJ2-7 TRBV18 CASSPGFPGEQYF TGTGCCAGCTCACCCGGCTTCCCGGGGGAGCAGTACTTC
- - TRBJ2-2 TRBV18 CASSPRAANTGELFF TGTGCCAGCTCACCAAGGGCAGCGAACACCGGGGAGCTGTTTTTT
few TRBD1 TRBJ1-5 TRBV7-9 CASSPRGNSNQPQHF TGTGCCAGCAGCCCCAGGGGGAATAGCAATCAGCCCCAGCATTTT
- - TRBJ2-2 TRBV18 CASSPSSGPSSAGELFF TGTGCCAGCTCACCAAGCTCGGGACCCTCGTCAGCCGGGGAGCTGTTTTTT
few - TRBJ2-7 TRBV5-4 CASSGRASEPGEQYF TGTGCCAGCAGCGGAAGGGCTTCCGAGCCGGGCGAGCAGTACTTC
- TRBD1 TRBJ1-2 TRBV18 CASSLLISGTAFYGYTF TGTGCCAGCTCACTTTTAATTTCCGGGACAGCCTTCTATGGCTACACCTTC
- - TRBJ1-2 TRBV5-4 CASSREYQNYGYTF TGTGCCAGCAGCCGGGAATACCAGAACTATGGCTACACCTTC
- - TRBJ2-1 TRBV5-3 CASSPDYVGEQFF TGTGCCAGCAGCCCGGACTACGTCGGTGAGCAGTTCTTC
few - TRBJ1-1 TRBV30 CACREEGEAFF TGTGCCTGCCGGGAGGAGGGTGAAGCTTTCTTT
- - TRBJ2-1 TRBV30 CAWEAGYNEQFF TGTGCCTGGGAGGCGGGCTACAATGAGCAGTTCTTC
- - TRBJ2-3 TRBV7-9 CASRELGSEGQYF TGTGCCAGCAGGGAACTCGGATCTGAGGGGCAGTATTTT
hyperexpanded - TRBJ2-5 TRBV6-5 CASSYFGGQETQYF TGTGCCAGCAGTTACTTTGGGGGCCAAGAGACCCAGTACTTC
- - TRBJ2-5 TRBV27 CASRGSRGSQETQYF TGTGCCAGCAGGGGGTCTCGGGGTAGCCAAGAGACCCAGTACTTC
few TRBD2 TRBJ2-7 TRBV29-1 CSVELLLAGGRGEQYF TGCAGCGTTGAATTACTCCTAGCGGGAGGGCGGGGCGAGCAGTACTTC
- - TRBJ2-7 TRBV9 CASSVLGGGPDEQYF TGTGCCAGCAGCGTATTAGGGGGAGGGCCCGACGAGCAGTACTTC
- - TRBJ2-7 TRBV4-3 CASSQVYPTYEQYF TGCGCCAGCAGCCAAGTGTACCCTACATACGAGCAGTACTTC
- - TRBJ1-5 TRBV29-1 CSASSEEAQHF TGCAGCGCCTCATCGGAGGAGGCCCAGCATTTT
- - TRBJ1-4 TRBV6-5 CASSYVEKLFF TGTGCCAGCAGTTACGTGGAAAAACTGTTTTTT
- - TRBJ2-5 TRBV27 CASSFSGRETQYF TGTGCCAGCAGTTTCTCAGGGAGAGAGACCCAGTACTTC
- - TRBJ2-3 TRBV7-9 CASSPGRTYTDTQYF TGTGCCAGCAGCCCGGGACGGACCTACACAGATACGCAGTATTTT
medium-sized - TRBJ1-2 TRBV4-3 CASSLGWGDGYTF TGCGCCAGCAGCCTAGGTTGGGGAGATGGCTACACCTTC
- - TRBJ2-1 TRBV29-1 CSVGPIMNDEQFF TGCAGCGTTGGGCCCATAATGAACGATGAGCAGTTCTTC
- - TRBJ2-1 TRBV7-9 CASSPLGRDFDEQFF TGTGCCAGCAGCCCTCTAGGGCGGGATTTTGATGAGCAGTTCTTC
- TRBD2 TRBJ2-1 TRBV4-3 CASSLQRMVAGYSSYNEQFF TGCGCCAGCAGCCTACAAAGGATGGTAGCGGGATATAGCTCCTACAATGAGCAGTTCTTC
- - TRBJ2-7 TRBV5-1 CASSLGQVYEQYF TGCGCCAGCAGCTTAGGGCAAGTCTACGAGCAGTACTTC
- - TRBJ1-4 TRBV6-6 CASSYSGGDNEKLFF TGTGCCAGCAGTTACTCGGGGGGGGATAATGAAAAACTGTTTTTT
- TRBD1 TRBJ2-3 TRBV30 CAWSGQGRLGDTQYF TGTGCCTGGAGTGGACAGGGAAGGCTCGGGGATACGCAGTATTTT
- TRBD2 TRBJ2-1 TRBV5-4 CASSPGLAGPGAYNEQFF TGTGCCAGCAGCCCTGGACTAGCGGGACCAGGAGCCTACAATGAGCAGTTCTTC
once TRBD2 TRBJ2-3 TRBV5-1 CASSLGTSGRGDTQYF TGCGCCAGCAGCTTAGGGACTAGCGGGAGGGGCGATACGCAGTATTTT
- - TRBJ2-5 TRBV30 CAWSWEGYQETQYF TGTGCCTGGTCGTGGGAAGGATACCAAGAGACCCAGTACTTC
- - TRBJ2-7 TRBV5-4 CASSPVFAEIQYF TGTGCCAGCAGCCCGGTTTTCGCGGAAATTCAGTACTTC
- TRBD1 TRBJ1-2 TRBV30 CAWSVTGTGGAGGYTF TGTGCCTGGAGTGTCACAGGGACAGGGGGCGCGGGTGGCTACACCTTC
few - TRBJ2-7 TRBV29-1 CSVGYAGPYEQYF TGCAGCGTTGGCTACGCAGGGCCCTACGAGCAGTACTTC
- - TRBJ2-7 TRBV5-6 CASSLQGSYRYEQYF TGTGCCAGCAGCTTGCAGGGATCCTATCGCTACGAGCAGTACTTC
- - TRBJ1-2 TRBV5-1 CASSLGTRGDGYTF TGCGCCAGCAGCTTGGGGACAAGGGGTGACGGCTACACCTTC